The entry below describes one TCR beta chain. Per the original data handling: Reference gene primers were amplified, and this amplification served to estimate nucleated cell counts. Here immunoSEQ multiplex PCR was the method, and the copy in TCRdb shows in-frame clones only, minus some. V, J and clone size derive from that table, while D and trimming were established from the DNA sequence. Among under 350,000 clones, 85% were seen once, and the ten largest hold around 6.9%. The CDR3 consists of 13 residues. CDR1 is LGHDT and CDR2 is YNNKEL in the germline V gene (reference sequence). The V end was cut by 1 base, the J end by 8 bases, with 8 bases between. The data are from a study of blood T cell repertoires in COVID-19. Background on the study: In each case, the material was cDNA or gDNA derived from T cells, B-cell-depleted T cells, or PBMCs.

This sequence joins TRBV3-1 (or the pseudogene TRBV3-2) and TRBJ1-4; D is unresolved. The sequenced sample consisted of peripheral blood. The sequence derives from a human donor in a cohort sampled during active COVID-19. The CDR3 nucleotides are TGTGCCAGCAGCCAAGGGAGGCGGGAAAAACTGTTTTTT. Its protein is CASSQGRREKLFF.